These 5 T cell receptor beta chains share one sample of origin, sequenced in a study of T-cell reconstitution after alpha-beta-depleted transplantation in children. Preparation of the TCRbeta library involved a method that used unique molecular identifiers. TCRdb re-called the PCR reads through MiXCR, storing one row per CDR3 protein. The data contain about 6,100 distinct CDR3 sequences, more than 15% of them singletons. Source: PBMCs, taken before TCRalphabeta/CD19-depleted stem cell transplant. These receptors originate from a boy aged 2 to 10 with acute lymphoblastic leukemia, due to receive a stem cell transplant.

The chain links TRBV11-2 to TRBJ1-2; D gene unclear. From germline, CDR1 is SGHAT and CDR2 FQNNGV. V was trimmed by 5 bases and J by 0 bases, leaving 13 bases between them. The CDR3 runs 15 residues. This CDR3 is CASSLPSGANYGYTF. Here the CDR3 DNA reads TGTGCCAGCAGCCTCCCCTCGGGCGCTAACTATGGCTACACCTTC.

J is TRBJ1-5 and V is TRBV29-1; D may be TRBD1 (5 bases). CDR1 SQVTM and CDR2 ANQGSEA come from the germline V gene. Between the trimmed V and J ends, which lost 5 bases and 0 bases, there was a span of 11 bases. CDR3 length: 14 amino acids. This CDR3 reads CSVLPGDSNQPQHF. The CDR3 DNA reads TGCAGCGTTCTGCCGGGGGATAGCAATCAGCCCCAGCATTTT.

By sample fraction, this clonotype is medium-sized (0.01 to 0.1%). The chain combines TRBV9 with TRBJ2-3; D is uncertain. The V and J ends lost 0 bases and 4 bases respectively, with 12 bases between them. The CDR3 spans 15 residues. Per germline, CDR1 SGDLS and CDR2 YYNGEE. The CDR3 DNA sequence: TGTGCCAGCAGCGTAGAGCCTCGACTCTCAGATACGCAGTATTTT. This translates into CASSVEPRLSDTQYF.

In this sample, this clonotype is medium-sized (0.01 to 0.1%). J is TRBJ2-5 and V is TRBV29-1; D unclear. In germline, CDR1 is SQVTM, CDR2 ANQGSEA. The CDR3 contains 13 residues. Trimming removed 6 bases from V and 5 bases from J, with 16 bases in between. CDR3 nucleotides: TGCAGCGTAAAACTTCTGACCTGGGAGACCCAGTACTTC. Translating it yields CSVKLLTWETQYF.

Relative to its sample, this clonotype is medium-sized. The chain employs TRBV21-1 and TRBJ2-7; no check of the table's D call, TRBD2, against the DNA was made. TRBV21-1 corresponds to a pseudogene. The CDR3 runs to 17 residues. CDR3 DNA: TGTGCCAGCAGCAAAGCGCTTTGTCCCTACCGGGGCTACGAGCAGTACTTC. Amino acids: CASSKALCPYRGYEQYF.